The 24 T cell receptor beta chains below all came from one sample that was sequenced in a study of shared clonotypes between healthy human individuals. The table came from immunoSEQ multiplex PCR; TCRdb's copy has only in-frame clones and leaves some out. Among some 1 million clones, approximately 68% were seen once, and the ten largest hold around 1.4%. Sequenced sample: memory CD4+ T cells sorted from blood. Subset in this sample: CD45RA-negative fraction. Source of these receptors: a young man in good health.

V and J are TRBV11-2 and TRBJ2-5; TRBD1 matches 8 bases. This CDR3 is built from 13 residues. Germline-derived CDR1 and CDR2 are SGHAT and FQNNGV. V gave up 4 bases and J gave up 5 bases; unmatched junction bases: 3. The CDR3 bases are TGTGCCAGCAGCTCGGACAGGGTGGAGACCCAGTACTTC. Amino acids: CASSSDRVETQYF.

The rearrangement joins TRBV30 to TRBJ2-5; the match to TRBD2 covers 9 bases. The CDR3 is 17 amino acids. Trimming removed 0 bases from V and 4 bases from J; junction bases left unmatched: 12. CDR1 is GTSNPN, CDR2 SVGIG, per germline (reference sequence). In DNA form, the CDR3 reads TGTGCCTGGAGTGTACGTTCGGCGGGGGGGCTCGGAGAGACCCAGTACTTC. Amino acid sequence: CAWSVRSAGGLGETQYF.

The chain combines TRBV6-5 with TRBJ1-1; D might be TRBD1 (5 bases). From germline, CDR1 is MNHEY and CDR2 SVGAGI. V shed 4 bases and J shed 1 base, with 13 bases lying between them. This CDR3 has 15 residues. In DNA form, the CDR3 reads TGTGCCAGCAGTTTTGGGGGTCTACAGAACACTGAAGCTTTCTTT. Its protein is CASSFGGLQNTEAFF.

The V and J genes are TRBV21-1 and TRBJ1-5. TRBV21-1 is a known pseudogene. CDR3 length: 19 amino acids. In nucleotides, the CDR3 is TGTGCCAGCAGCAAAGATCAGGCGAGGACTCCCCGTAGCAATCAGCCCCAGCATTTT. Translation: CASSKDQARTPRSNQPQHF.

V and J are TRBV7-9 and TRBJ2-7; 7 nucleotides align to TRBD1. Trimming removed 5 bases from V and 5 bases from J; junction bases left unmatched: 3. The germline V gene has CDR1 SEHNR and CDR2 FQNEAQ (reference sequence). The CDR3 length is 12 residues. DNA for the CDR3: TGTGCCAGCAGCCTGACAGGGCACGAGCAGTACTTC. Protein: CASSLTGHEQYF.

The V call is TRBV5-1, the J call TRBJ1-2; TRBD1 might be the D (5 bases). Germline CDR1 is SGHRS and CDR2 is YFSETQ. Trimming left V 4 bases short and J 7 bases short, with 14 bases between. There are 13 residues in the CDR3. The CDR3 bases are TGCGCCAGCAGCATAGACAGCCACGGTGGCTACACCTTC. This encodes CASSIDSHGGYTF.

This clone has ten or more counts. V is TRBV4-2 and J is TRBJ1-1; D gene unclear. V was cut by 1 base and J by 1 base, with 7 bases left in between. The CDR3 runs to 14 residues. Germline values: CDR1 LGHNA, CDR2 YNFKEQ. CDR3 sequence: CASSQGSANTEAFF. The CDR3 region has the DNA TGTGCCAGCAGCCAAGGGTCGGCGAACACTGAAGCTTTCTTT.

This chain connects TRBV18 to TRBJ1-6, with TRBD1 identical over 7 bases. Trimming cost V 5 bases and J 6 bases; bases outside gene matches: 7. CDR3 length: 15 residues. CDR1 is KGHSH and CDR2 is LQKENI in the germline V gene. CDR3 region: CASSVTGSANSPLHF. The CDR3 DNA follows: TGTGCCAGCTCAGTGACAGGGAGCGCTAATTCACCCCTCCACTTT.

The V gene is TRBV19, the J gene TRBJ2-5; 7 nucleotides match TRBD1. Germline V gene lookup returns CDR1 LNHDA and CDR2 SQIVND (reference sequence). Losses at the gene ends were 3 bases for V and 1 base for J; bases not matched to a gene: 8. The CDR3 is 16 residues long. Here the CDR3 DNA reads TGTGCCAGTAGTATCACCTCCGGGACAGCCCAAGAGACCCAGTACTTC. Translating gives CASSITSGTAQETQYF.

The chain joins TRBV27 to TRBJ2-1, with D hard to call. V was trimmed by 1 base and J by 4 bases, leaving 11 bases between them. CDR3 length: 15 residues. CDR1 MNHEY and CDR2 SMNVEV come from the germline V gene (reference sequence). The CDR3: CASSLWRSPYNEQFF. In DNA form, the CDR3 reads TGTGCCAGCAGTTTATGGCGCAGCCCTTACAATGAGCAGTTCTTC.

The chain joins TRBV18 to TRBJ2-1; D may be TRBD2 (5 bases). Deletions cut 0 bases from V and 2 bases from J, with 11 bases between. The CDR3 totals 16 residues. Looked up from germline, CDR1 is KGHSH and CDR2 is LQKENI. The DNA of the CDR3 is TGTGCCAGCTCACCACCCGTAGCGAGTACCTACAATGAGCAGTTCTTC. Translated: CASSPPVASTYNEQFF.

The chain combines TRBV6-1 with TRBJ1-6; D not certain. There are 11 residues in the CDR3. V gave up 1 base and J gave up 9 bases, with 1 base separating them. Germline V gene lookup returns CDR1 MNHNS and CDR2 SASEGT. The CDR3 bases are TGTGCCAGCAGTGAAGTTTCACCCCTCCACTTT. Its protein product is CASSEVSPLHF.

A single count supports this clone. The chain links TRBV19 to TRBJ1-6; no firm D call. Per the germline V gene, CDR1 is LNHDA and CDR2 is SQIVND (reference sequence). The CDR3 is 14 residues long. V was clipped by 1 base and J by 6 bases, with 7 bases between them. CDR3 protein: CASSIGGPNSPLHF. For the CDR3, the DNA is TGTGCCAGTAGTATAGGAGGGCCTAATTCACCCCTCCACTTT.

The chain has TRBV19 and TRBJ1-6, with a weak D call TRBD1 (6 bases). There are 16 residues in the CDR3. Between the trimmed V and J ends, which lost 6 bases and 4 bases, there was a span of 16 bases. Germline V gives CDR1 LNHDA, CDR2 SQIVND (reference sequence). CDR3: CASRGSGALYNSPLHF. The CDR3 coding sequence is TGTGCCAGTAGGGGATCAGGGGCCCTATATAATTCACCCCTCCACTTT.

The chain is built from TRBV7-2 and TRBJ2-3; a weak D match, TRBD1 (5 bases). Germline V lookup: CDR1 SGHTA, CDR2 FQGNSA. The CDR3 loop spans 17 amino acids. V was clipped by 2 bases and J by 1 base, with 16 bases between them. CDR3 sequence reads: CASSLSPGKGRTDTQYF. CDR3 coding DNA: TGTGCCAGCAGCTTAAGCCCAGGAAAGGGGCGCACAGATACGCAGTATTTT.

The CDR3 region has the DNA TGTGCCAGCAGCATTGCTCTCGGACAGGGAGGAGAGACCCAGTACTTC. Translation gives CASSIALGQGGETQYF. The chain links TRBV5-4 to TRBJ2-5, with TRBD1 matching 8 bases. V lost 4 bases and J lost 4; bases outside the gene matches: 12. Germline CDR1 and CDR2: SGHNT and YYREEE (reference sequence). The CDR3 length is 16 residues.

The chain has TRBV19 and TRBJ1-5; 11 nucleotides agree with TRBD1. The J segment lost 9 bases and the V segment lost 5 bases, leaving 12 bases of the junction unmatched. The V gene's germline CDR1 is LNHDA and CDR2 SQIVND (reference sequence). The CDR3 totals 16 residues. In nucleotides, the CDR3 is TGTGCCAGTAGTCCCCGGACAGGGGGCCGCATGGGGCCCCAGCATTTT. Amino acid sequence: CASSPRTGGRMGPQHF.

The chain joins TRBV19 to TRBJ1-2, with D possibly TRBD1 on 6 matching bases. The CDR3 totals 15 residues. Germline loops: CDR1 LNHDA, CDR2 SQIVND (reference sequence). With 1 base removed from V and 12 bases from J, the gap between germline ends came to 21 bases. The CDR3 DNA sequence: TGTGCCAGTAGTATAGTCGGGGGAGGACAGTTTGGAAACACCTTC. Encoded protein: CASSIVGGGQFGNTF.

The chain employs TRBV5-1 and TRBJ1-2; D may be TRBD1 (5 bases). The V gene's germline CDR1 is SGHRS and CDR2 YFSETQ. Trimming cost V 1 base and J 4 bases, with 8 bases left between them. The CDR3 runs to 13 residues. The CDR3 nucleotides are TGCGCCAGCAGCTTGTCCCAGGGCTATGGCTACACCTTC. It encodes CASSLSQGYGYTF. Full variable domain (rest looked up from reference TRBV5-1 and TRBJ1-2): KAGVTQTPRYLIKTRGQQVTLSCSPISGHRSVSWYQQTPGQGLQFLFEYFSETQRNKGNFPGRFSGRQFSNSRSEMNVSTLELGDSALYLCASSLSQGYGYTFGSGTRLTVV.

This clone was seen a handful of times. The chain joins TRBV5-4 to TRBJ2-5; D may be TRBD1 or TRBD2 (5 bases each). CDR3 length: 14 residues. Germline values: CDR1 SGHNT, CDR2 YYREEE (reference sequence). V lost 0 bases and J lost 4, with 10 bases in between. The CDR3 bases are TGTGCCAGCAGCTTGGTAGAGGGACGAGAGACCCAGTACTTC. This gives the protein CASSLVEGRETQYF.

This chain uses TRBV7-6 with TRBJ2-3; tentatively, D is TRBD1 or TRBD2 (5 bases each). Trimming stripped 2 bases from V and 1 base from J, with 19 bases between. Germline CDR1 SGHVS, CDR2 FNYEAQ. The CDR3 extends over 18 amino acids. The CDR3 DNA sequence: TGTGCCAGCAGCTTATCCATCAGGACGGGGCGGGGCACAGATACGCAGTATTTT. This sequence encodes CASSLSIRTGRGTDTQYF.

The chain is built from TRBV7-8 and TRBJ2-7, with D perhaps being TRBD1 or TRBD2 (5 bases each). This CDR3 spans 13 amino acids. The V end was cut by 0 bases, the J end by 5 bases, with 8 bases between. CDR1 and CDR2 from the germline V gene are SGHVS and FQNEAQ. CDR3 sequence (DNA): TGTGCCAGCAGCTTAGCAGGGACCAACGAGCAGTACTTC. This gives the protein CASSLAGTNEQYF.

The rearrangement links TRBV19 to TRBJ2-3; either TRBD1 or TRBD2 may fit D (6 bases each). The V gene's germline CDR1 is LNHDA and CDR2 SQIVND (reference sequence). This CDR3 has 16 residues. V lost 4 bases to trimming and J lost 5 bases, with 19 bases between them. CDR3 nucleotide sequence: TGTGCCAGTAGTACCCCTCGGGGGCCTCAGGGAGATACGCAGTATTTT. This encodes CASSTPRGPQGDTQYF. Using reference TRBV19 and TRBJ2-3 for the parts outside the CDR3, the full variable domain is DGGITQSPKYLFRKEGQNVTLSCEQNLNHDAMYWYRQDPGQGLRLIYYSQIVNDFQKGDIAEGYSVSREKKESFPLTVTSAQKNPTAFYLCASSTPRGPQGDTQYFGPGTRLTVL.

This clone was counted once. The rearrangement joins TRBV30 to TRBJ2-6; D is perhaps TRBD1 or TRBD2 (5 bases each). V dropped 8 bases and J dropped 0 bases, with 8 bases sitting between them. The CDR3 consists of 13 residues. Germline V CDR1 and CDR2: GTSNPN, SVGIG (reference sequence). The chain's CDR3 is CAMRGSGANVLTF. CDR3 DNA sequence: TGTGCCATGAGGGGCTCTGGGGCCAACGTCCTGACTTTC.